The 9 T cell receptor beta chains below come from one sample, sequenced in a study of blood T cell repertoires in COVID-19. Some clones are missing from TCRdb's copy, which holds only in-frame ones; the method was immunoSEQ multiplex PCR. This sample has 400,000 to 500,000 clones, with around 89% found just once. The sequencing input was PBMCs or T cells enriched from blood (not recorded which). The receptors shown here come from a woman aged 40 to 50 who had recovered from COVID-19.

This clone was recorded a few times. The genes are TRBV6-5 and TRBJ1-5; maybe TRBD1 (5 bases). V was shortened by 8 bases and J by 0 bases, with 8 bases between the two germline ends. The CDR3 runs to 13 residues. Germline lookup yields CDR1 MNHEY and CDR2 SVGAGI. CDR3 DNA sequence: TGTGCCAGCGGGGGGTATAGCAATCAGCCCCAGCATTTT. This translates into CASGGYSNQPQHF.

The genes are TRBV10-3 and TRBJ2-1, with D uncertain. Trimming shortened V by 10 bases and J by 0 bases, and 13 bases separated the two germline ends. The length of the CDR3 is 14 residues. Germline V gene sequence: CDR1 ENHRY, CDR2 SYGVKD. In DNA form, the CDR3 reads TGTGCCACCACTGCGGTGAACTCCTACAATGAGCAGTTCTTC. Amino acids: CATTAVNSYNEQFF.

The V gene is TRBV19, the J gene TRBJ1-5; TRBD1 matches 7 bases. With 4 bases clipped from V and 4 bases from J, the junction kept 7 bases outside the gene matches. Per germline, CDR1 LNHDA and CDR2 SQIVND (reference sequence). The CDR3 consists of 15 residues. The CDR3 protein is CASSKRDSLNQPQHF. CDR3 bases: TGTGCCAGTAGTAAACGGGACAGCCTAAATCAGCCCCAGCATTTT.

This clone was recorded once. The V call is TRBV29-1, the J call TRBJ2-7; D may be TRBD2 (5 bases). Germline V gene data show CDR1 as SQVTM and CDR2 as ANQGSEA. Trimming took off 0 bases at V and 7 bases at J, with 16 bases between the two ends. This CDR3 region has 14 residues. CDR3 residues: CSVEDTRLRREQYF. The DNA of the CDR3 is TGCAGCGTTGAAGATACCAGGCTTAGGAGGGAGCAGTACTTC.

This clone was seen more than once but under ten times. The rearrangement links TRBV5-1 to TRBJ1-3; 8 nucleotides agree with TRBD1. Germline V gene data show CDR1 as SGHRS and CDR2 as YFSETQ. J lost 5 bases, V lost 3 bases, and 4 bases had no gene match. The length of the CDR3 is 14 residues. CDR3 loop: CASSSQGARNTIYF. CDR3 coding DNA: TGCGCCAGCAGCTCCCAGGGGGCTAGAAACACCATATATTTT.

The chain joins TRBV6-4 to TRBJ2-2; D is undetermined. The V gene's germline CDR1 is MRHNA and CDR2 SNTAGT. The CDR3 is 12 amino acids. V was pared by 0 bases and J by 8 bases, with 4 bases between. The CDR3 nucleotides read TGTGCCAGCAGTGACTCTCCAGGGGAGCTGTTTTTT. Protein: CASSDSPGELFF.

The chain joins TRBV7-2 to TRBJ1-2, with D maybe TRBD1 (5 bases). V was trimmed by 2 bases and J by 4 bases, leaving 14 bases between them. The CDR3 is made up of 15 amino acids. Germline loops: CDR1 SGHTA, CDR2 FQGNSA. The CDR3 nucleotides read TGTGCCAGCAGCTTAAAGGCAGGGAACATCTATGGCTACACCTTC. Its protein is CASSLKAGNIYGYTF. Full variable domain (remainder filled in from reference TRBV7-2 and TRBJ1-2): GAGVSQSPSNKVTEKGKDVELRCDPISGHTALYWYRQSLGQGLEFLIYFQGNSAPDKSGLPSDRFSAERTGGSVSTLTIQRTQQEDSAVYLCASSLKAGNIYGYTFGSGTRLTVV.

The CDR3 region has the DNA TGTGCCAGCAGCTTAGGCGGACTAGCGGCTTACGAGCAGTACTTC. Translated, it gives CASSLGGLAAYEQYF. J is TRBJ2-7 and V is TRBV7-8, with 10 positions matching TRBD2. Germline V gene sequence: CDR1 SGHVS, CDR2 FQNEAQ. Trimming took 1 base from V and 4 from J; bases not matched to a gene: 4. The CDR3 runs 15 residues.

The V gene is TRBV9, the J gene TRBJ2-1; TRBD2 matches 12 bases. CDR3 size: 16 residues. Trimming removed 0 bases from V and 5 bases from J; junction bases left unmatched: 3. Germline CDR1 reads SGDLS; CDR2 reads YYNGEE. The CDR3 DNA reads as TGTGCCAGCAGCGTAGCTAGCGGGAGGGGGCACAATGAGCAGTTCTTC. It codes for CASSVASGRGHNEQFF. Based on the CDR3 plus reference TRBV9 and TRBJ2-1, the full variable domain is DSGVTQTPKHLITATGQRVTLRCSPRSGDLSVYWYQQSLDQGLQFLIQYYNGEERAKGNILERFSAQQFPDLHSELNLSSLELGDSALYFCASSVASGRGHNEQFFGPGTRLTVL.